The 20 T cell receptor beta chains presented below share a single source sample, sequenced in a study of OX40 agonist ivuxolimab in advanced cancers. Data came from immunoSEQ multiplex PCR; TCRdb stores just in-frame clones and leaves some out. The sample includes 9,500 to 15,000 clones, roughly 81% seen only once; the top ten take over 12%. The input for sequencing was CD4+ or CD8+ T cells sorted from blood, taken in a trial of the OX40 agonist ivuxolimab. The origin of the receptors is an adult with an advanced solid tumor such as melanoma, head and neck, liver or kidney cancer.

The CDR3 nucleotides read TGTGCCAGTAGTATCGGGGGTGAGCAGTTCTTC. This gives the protein CASSIGGEQFF. This rearrangement joins TRBV19 to TRBJ2-1, with D perhaps TRBD2 (6 bases). This CDR3 is built from 11 residues. Germline V gene lookup returns CDR1 LNHDA and CDR2 SQIVND (reference sequence). Trimming removed 3 bases from V and 9 bases from J, with 6 bases in between.

This sequence joins TRBV11-2 and TRBJ2-2, with D maybe TRBD1 (5 bases). Looked up from germline, CDR1 is SGHAT and CDR2 is FQNNGV. The CDR3 runs 14 residues. Between the trimmed V and J ends, which lost 8 bases and 5 bases, there was a span of 15 bases. The CDR3 protein is CASLIGRQTGELFF. The CDR3 DNA follows: TGTGCCAGCCTAATCGGTCGACAGACCGGGGAGCTGTTTTTT. Using reference TRBV11-2 and TRBJ2-2 for the parts outside the CDR3, the full variable domain is EAGVAQSPRYKIIEKRQSVAFWCNPISGHATLYWYQQILGQGPKLLIQFQNNGVVDDSQLPKDRFSAERLKGVDSTLKIQPAKLEDSAVYLCASLIGRQTGELFFGEGSRLTVL.

V and J are TRBV11-2 and TRBJ2-1; 7 bases are a match to TRBD2. Trimming removed 5 bases from V and 14 bases from J; junction bases left unmatched: 6. Germline values: CDR1 SGHAT, CDR2 FQNNGV. The CDR3 extends over 11 amino acids. The CDR3 sequence: CASSLGREEFF. CDR3 coding DNA: TGTGCCAGCAGCCTGGGACGGGAGGAGTTCTTC. Full variable domain (outside the CDR3, taken from reference TRBV11-2 and TRBJ2-1): EAGVAQSPRYKIIEKRQSVAFWCNPISGHATLYWYQQILGQGPKLLIQFQNNGVVDDSQLPKDRFSAERLKGVDSTLKIQPAKLEDSAVYLCASSLGREEFFGPGTRLTVL.

As concerns this clone: Its ends do not fully match the called genes, so a read error is possible. The chain employs TRBV4-1 and TRBJ2-1; TRBD2 matches at 7 bases. The CDR3 loop spans 14 amino acids. The germline V gene has CDR1 MGHRA and CDR2 YSYEKL. The chain's CDR3 is CASSPTGGRDEQFF. DNA for the CDR3: TGTGCCAGCAGCCCTACTGGCGGGAGAGATGAGCAGTTCTTC.

The V call is TRBV7-9, the J call TRBJ2-1, with TRBD2 identical over 8 bases. The trim removed 4 bases at V and 6 bases at J, leaving 2 bases unmatched. This CDR3 comprises 13 residues. Germline V lookup: CDR1 SEHNR, CDR2 FQNEAQ (reference sequence). The CDR3 DNA is TGTGCCAGCAGCTACGGGAGGGGCAATGAGCAGTTCTTC. Protein sequence: CASSYGRGNEQFF.

V is TRBV4-1 and J is TRBJ1-5, with 8 nucleotides matching TRBD1. From germline, CDR1 is MGHRA and CDR2 YSYEKL. CDR3 length equals 17 residues. Trimming cost V 0 bases and J 5 bases; bases outside gene matches: 9. Here the CDR3 DNA reads TGCGCCAGCAGCCAAGATCTTAGGCAGGGGGCCGATCAGCCCCAGCATTTT. Its translation is CASSQDLRQGADQPQHF.

This sequence joins TRBV15 and TRBJ2-3; D gene unclear. Trimming took off 5 bases at V and 5 bases at J, with 8 bases between the two ends. The CDR3 has 12 amino acids. The germline V gene has CDR1 LNHNV and CDR2 YYDKDF (reference sequence). The CDR3 bases are TGTGCCACCAGCGAGGCCGGAGATACGCAGTATTTT. Amino acids: CATSEAGDTQYF.

The J gene is TRBJ1-5, the V gene TRBV28; D gene uncertain. The germline V gene encodes CDR1 MDHEN and CDR2 SYDVKM. V was shortened by 7 bases and J by 6 bases, with 4 bases between the two germline ends. This CDR3 is built from 10 residues. CDR3 coding DNA: TGTGCCAGCAACTTTCAGCCCCAGCATTTT. This encodes CASNFQPQHF.

J is TRBJ2-1 and V is TRBV11-2; 7 nucleotides line up with TRBD1. Germline lookup yields CDR1 SGHAT and CDR2 FQNNGV. V lost 5 bases, J lost 7 bases, and 11 bases stayed unmatched. This CDR3 region has 15 residues. Here the CDR3 reads CASSEGTAVLNEQFF. Written as DNA, the CDR3 is TGTGCCAGCAGCGAGGGGACAGCCGTTTTAAATGAGCAGTTCTTC.

The CDR3 region has the DNA TGTGCCAGCAGCTTAAGGACTGGAGCGACGATTTACGAGCAGTACTTC. It translates to CASSLRTGATIYEQYF. V is TRBV7-9 and J is TRBJ2-7; D possibly corresponds to TRBD2 (5 bases). CDR3 length: 16 residues. V lost 2 bases and J 4 bases, leaving 18 bases between the germline ends. Per the germline V gene, CDR1 is SEHNR and CDR2 is FQNEAQ (reference sequence).

The rearrangement links TRBV6-5 to TRBJ2-7; TRBD1 matches at 7 bases. The junction had 2 bases not matched to a gene; V was cut back by 0 bases and J by 3 bases. Germline V gene lookup returns CDR1 MNHEY and CDR2 SVGAGI. This CDR3 region has 14 residues. The DNA of the CDR3 is TGTGCCAGCAGTTACTCGGGACAGAGCTACGAGCAGTACTTC. This encodes CASSYSGQSYEQYF.

V and J are TRBV7-3 and TRBJ2-5; TRBD2 is a possible D gene (6 bases). CDR3 length: 14 residues. Germline CDR1 reads SGHTA; CDR2 reads FQGTGA. Trimming took 5 bases from V and 2 from J, leaving 12 bases between them. The CDR3 DNA follows: TGTGCCAGCAGCCCCGAGGGACTTCAAGAGACCCAGTACTTC. This encodes CASSPEGLQETQYF.

The rearrangement links TRBV20-1 to TRBJ2-1; TRBD2 aligns across 8 bases. The CDR3 has 11 residues. The trim removed 5 bases at V and 8 bases at J, leaving 2 bases unmatched. Germline V gives CDR1 DFQATT, CDR2 SNEGSKA (reference sequence). CDR3 sequence (DNA): TGCAGTGCTCCGGGGGGGGATGAGCAGTTCTTC. Its protein product is CSAPGGDEQFF.

The CDR3 DNA sequence: TGTGCCAGCAGGACAGACAGGTACCCCGGGGAGCTGTTTTTT. It is translated as CASRTDRYPGELFF. V usage is TRBV27 and J usage is TRBJ2-2; possibly TRBD1 for D (6 bases). V was clipped by 6 bases and J by 6 bases, with 14 bases between them. The V gene's germline CDR1 is MNHEY and CDR2 SMNVEV (reference sequence). This CDR3 has 14 amino acids.

The chain has TRBV9 and TRBJ2-1; 9 bases align to TRBD2. This CDR3 comprises 17 residues. Germline-derived CDR1 and CDR2 are SGDLS and YYNGEE. The ends lost 4 bases at V and 7 bases at J; junction bases unmatched: 15. CDR3 bases: TGTGCCAGCAGCCACCCCCTGGGCGGGAGGGCGGGTAATGAGCAGTTCTTC. This codes for CASSHPLGGRAGNEQFF.

The chain employs TRBV4-2 and TRBJ2-1; weak D call: TRBD2 (6 bases). CDR3 length: 15 residues. CDR1 and CDR2 (germline): LGHNA, YNFKEQ. The ends were cut back, 7 bases at V and 4 bases at J, with 17 bases in the middle. CDR3: CASTPIPGAYNEQFF. The CDR3 bases are TGTGCCAGCACGCCGATACCGGGAGCTTACAATGAGCAGTTCTTC.

By share, this clone ranks as medium-sized. J is TRBJ2-2 and V is TRBV9; possible D gene TRBD2, 6 bases. Trimming stripped 3 bases from V and 0 bases from J, with 18 bases between. In germline, CDR1 is SGDLS, CDR2 YYNGEE. CDR3 length: 18 residues. The CDR3 bases are TGTGCCAGCAGCGCGAACCCGGGCGGGGAAACGAACACCGGGGAGCTGTTTTTT. Protein: CASSANPGGETNTGELFF.

Sample share makes this clone large. The CDR3 protein is CASSTRKPYNEQFF. As DNA, the CDR3 is TGTGCCAGCAGTACCCGAAAGCCCTACAATGAGCAGTTCTTC. The rearrangement links TRBV2 to TRBJ2-1; D unclear. The CDR3 covers 14 residues. Looked up from germline, CDR1 is SNHLY and CDR2 is FYNNEI. Trimming shortened V by 5 bases and J by 2 bases, and 10 bases separated the two germline ends.

The chain employs TRBV27 and TRBJ2-5, with D perhaps matching TRBD1 or TRBD2 (7 bases each). V was pared by 6 bases and J by 8 bases, with 13 bases between. The length of the CDR3 is 12 residues. Germline V CDR1 and CDR2: MNHEY, SMNVEV (reference sequence). CDR3 coding DNA: TGTGCCAGCAGCCAGGGGGGGGATACCCAGTACTTC. As protein: CASSQGGDTQYF.

This sequence joins TRBV7-9 and TRBJ2-7, with D unclear. Germline V gene lookup returns CDR1 SEHNR and CDR2 FQNEAQ (reference sequence). The CDR3 is 13 amino acids. V shed 5 bases and J shed 4 bases, with 12 bases lying between them. CDR3 sequence reads: CASSPAGLYEQYF. CDR3 in DNA: TGTGCCAGCAGCCCGGCCGGATTATACGAGCAGTACTTC.